These 14 T cell receptor beta chains were all obtained from the same sample, sequenced in a study of blood T cell repertoires in COVID-19. The protocol was immunoSEQ multiplex PCR, while the TCRdb copy is restricted to in-frame clones and leaves out a portion. Found here are over 250,000 clones, roughly 86% of them singletons; the top ten hold approximately 2.6%. The specimen sequenced was PBMCs or T cells enriched from blood (not recorded which). Receptors originate from a woman under 30 who had recovered from COVID-19.

The chain recombines TRBV27 with TRBJ1-4; D unresolved. CDR3 size: 17 residues. V was trimmed by 1 base and J by 4 bases, leaving 16 bases between them. Germline V gives CDR1 MNHEY, CDR2 SMNVEV (reference sequence). The CDR3 sequence is CASSLFRRTENNEKLFF. The CDR3 nucleotides are TGTGCCAGCAGTTTATTTCGGCGCACAGAGAATAATGAAAAACTGTTTTTT.

The chain uses TRBV3-1 (or the pseudogene TRBV3-2) and TRBJ1-4; D gene ambiguous. Germline V CDR1 and CDR2: LGHDT, YNNKEL (reference sequence). V was cut by 2 bases and J by 6 bases, with 19 bases left in between. The CDR3 is made up of 17 amino acids. This chain's CDR3 is CASSQKSLGVLYEKLFF. The CDR3 DNA reads as TGTGCCAGCAGCCAAAAGTCCCTCGGGGTGTTATATGAAAAACTGTTTTTT.

This chain joins TRBV18 and TRBJ1-5, with 7 positions matching TRBD1. J was trimmed by 5 bases and V by 6 bases; bases with no gene match: 4. The CDR3 is 13 residues long. Germline assignment: CDR1 KGHSH and CDR2 LQKENI. CDR3 amino acids: CASSPDRDQPQHF. The CDR3 nucleotides read TGTGCCAGCTCCCCCGACAGGGATCAGCCCCAGCATTTT. Looking up the rest from reference TRBV18 and TRBJ1-5 gives the full variable domain: NAGVMQNPRHLVRRRGQEARLRCSPMKGHSHVYWYRQLPEEGLKFMVYLQKENIIDESGMPKERFSAEFPKEGPSILRIQQVVRGDSAAYFCASSPDRDQPQHFGDGTRLSIL.

The rearrangement links TRBV15 to TRBJ1-6; no definite D call. The CDR3 covers 15 residues. The V and J ends lost 1 base and 8 bases respectively, with 12 bases between them. Looked up from germline, CDR1 is LNHNV and CDR2 is YYDKDF (reference sequence). The CDR3 DNA is TGTGCCACCAGCAGAGGACGGGAGAAGGATTCACCCCTCCACTTT. It yields the protein CATSRGREKDSPLHF.

The V and J genes are TRBV5-1 and TRBJ1-2, with TRBD1 matching over 9 bases. There are 18 residues in the CDR3. Germline V gene sequence: CDR1 SGHRS, CDR2 YFSETQ. The V and J ends lost 2 bases and 3 bases, in that order; junction bases with no gene match: 14. The CDR3 protein is CASSLQTGTGFLDYGYTF. The CDR3 region has the DNA TGCGCCAGCAGCTTACAAACCGGGACAGGGTTCTTGGACTATGGCTACACCTTC.

This chain joins TRBV18 and TRBJ2-3; no reliable D call. Trimming cost V 8 bases and J 1 base, with 10 bases left between them. Germline CDR1 and CDR2: KGHSH and LQKENI. The CDR3 length is 13 residues. CDR3 loop: CASRYSGTDTQYF. CDR3 coding DNA: TGTGCCAGCCGATACTCGGGCACAGATACGCAGTATTTT.

The chain combines TRBV19 with TRBJ2-1, with D possibly matching TRBD1 (5 bases). Germline CDR1 reads LNHDA; CDR2 reads SQIVND (reference sequence). Trimming removed 2 bases at V and 9 bases at J, with 11 bases between. This CDR3 region has 13 residues. This CDR3 reads CASSIQGKGEQFF. CDR3 sequence (DNA): TGTGCCAGTAGTATACAGGGAAAGGGTGAGCAGTTCTTC.

The rearrangement joins TRBV12-3 or TRBV12-4 to TRBJ2-1, with a weak D call TRBD2 (5 bases). V gave up 8 bases and J gave up 9 bases, with 17 bases separating them. The CDR3 totals 13 residues. The CDR3: CASALPSSIEQFF. The CDR3 DNA reads as TGTGCCAGCGCACTACCCTCTAGCATTGAGCAGTTCTTC.

The chain couples TRBV7-9 to TRBJ1-5; the D gene is possibly TRBD1 (6 bases). CDR1 and CDR2 from the germline V gene are SEHNR and FQNEAQ (reference sequence). Trimming stripped 1 base from V and 4 bases from J, with 11 bases between. This CDR3 region has 15 residues. The CDR3 spells CASSLEGGANQPQHF. The DNA of the CDR3 is TGTGCCAGCAGCTTAGAGGGGGGGGCGAATCAGCCCCAGCATTTT.

The chain carries TRBV5-1 and TRBJ2-1; 13 bases fit TRBD2. The CDR3 runs to 18 residues. CDR1 is SGHRS, CDR2 YFSETQ, per germline. The J segment lost 2 bases and the V segment lost 1 base, leaving 6 bases of the junction unmatched. The CDR3 sequence is CASSLPGLAGPAYNEQFF. The DNA of the CDR3 is TGCGCCAGCAGCTTGCCGGGACTAGCGGGACCGGCCTACAATGAGCAGTTCTTC.

This clone came up once. The chain employs TRBV27 and TRBJ1-1; tentative D call: TRBD1 (5 bases). Germline CDR1 and CDR2: MNHEY and SMNVEV (reference sequence). The CDR3 covers 13 residues. Trimming removed 6 bases from V and 4 bases from J, with 12 bases in between. The CDR3 loop is CASRLAGGTEAFF. The CDR3 nucleotides read TGTGCCAGCAGGCTGGCGGGGGGCACTGAAGCTTTCTTT.

CDR3 region: CASSQSMDNNQPQHF. The CDR3 DNA is TGCGCCAGCAGTCAATCGATGGACAACAATCAGCCCCAGCATTTT. The rearrangement joins TRBV23-1 to TRBJ1-5; tentative D call: TRBD1 (5 bases). TRBV23-1 counts as an open reading frame of uncertain function. With 0 bases removed from V and 3 bases from J, the gap between germline ends came to 9 bases. This CDR3 spans 15 amino acids.

The table lists this clone with a count of one. This chain links TRBV10-2 with TRBJ1-4, with D maybe TRBD1 (5 bases). This CDR3 is built from 12 residues. The V and J ends lost 10 bases and 5 bases respectively, with 11 bases between them. Germline-derived CDR1 and CDR2 are WSHSY and SAAADI. The CDR3 reads CATGSENEKLFF. As DNA, the CDR3 is TGCGCCACAGGGTCGGAGAATGAAAAACTGTTTTTT.

This clone was counted a few times. The chain has TRBV19 and TRBJ1-2, with 9 bases fitting TRBD1. The CDR3 sequence is 16 residues long. The germline gives CDR1 LNHDA, CDR2 SQIVND (reference sequence). Germline trimming cut 3 bases from V and 4 bases from J; bases unmatched to any gene: 9. The CDR3 DNA is TGTGCCAGTAGTATCTCCGCCGGGACAGGGATCTATGGCTACACCTTC. It specifies CASSISAGTGIYGYTF.